This record looks at one TCR beta chain sequence and its context. Its antigen is unidentified. TCRdb keeps only in-frame clones here, not all; method: immunoSEQ multiplex PCR. Counted here are around 150,000 clones, more than 85% occurring once; the ten biggest clones make up more than 0.9%. Trimming shortened V by 0 bases and J by 4 bases, and 16 bases separated the two germline ends. The CDR3 has 18 residues. CDR1 LGHDT and CDR2 YNNKEL come from the germline V gene (reference sequence). These data come from a study of T cell responses to AZD1222 COVID-19 vaccine. Investigators merged groups given second doses at roughly 4 or roughly 12 weeks. The study's findings and limits: The sample set comprised mostly white British donors with more females, and clonal diversity was possibly underestimated. Two AZD1222 administrations were followed by greater Spike-specific TCR breadth and depth. Baseline seropositivity occurred in only a handful of AZD1222 recipients.

The clonotype was recovered from an adult who received the AZD1222 COVID-19 vaccine. The specimen comprised peripheral blood, sampled 28 days after the second AZD1222 dose. The J gene is TRBJ2-6, the V gene TRBV3-1 (or the pseudogene TRBV3-2); D perhaps matches TRBD2 (5 bases). The CDR3 sequence: CASSQDRRGWAGANVLTF. The DNA for the CDR3 is TGTGCCAGCAGCCAAGATCGACGGGGTTGGGCCGGGGCCAACGTCCTGACTTTC.